Listed here are 27 T cell receptor beta chains from one sample, sequenced in a study of T cells in Graves' hyperthyroidism and ophthalmopathy. RNA transcripts provided the source from which TCR beta CDR3 regions were amplified. A first-round RT-PCR of the TCR CDR3 used the HTBI primer set. TCRdb itself ran the multiplex PCR reads through MiXCR, one entry per CDR3 protein. The sample lists nearly 250,000 distinct CDR3 sequences; about a sixth were seen once. Sample: blood. Every receptor here comes from a woman aged 18-30 years with Graves' ophthalmopathy.

This clonotype was counted at least ten times. The V call is TRBV18, the J call TRBJ1-2; D is perhaps TRBD1 (6 bases). The V gene's germline CDR1 is KGHSH and CDR2 LQKENI. V lost 1 base to trimming and J lost 6 bases, with 9 bases between them. This CDR3 has 13 amino acids. The CDR3 DNA follows: TGTGCCAGCTCACCACAGGGGGAAGATGGCTACACCTTC. It encodes CASSPQGEDGYTF.

This clonotype was recorded at least ten times. This chain uses TRBV7-2 with TRBJ1-2, with D unresolved. Germline V gives CDR1 SGHTA, CDR2 FQGNSA. The germline V and J ends were trimmed by 3 bases and 2 bases, with 10 bases remaining between them. This CDR3 is 14 amino acids long. Written as DNA, the CDR3 is TGTGCCAGCAGCTTGTCGGCCGGAAACTATGGCTACACCTTC. Translating it yields CASSLSAGNYGYTF. Full variable domain (missing parts from reference TRBV7-2 and TRBJ1-2): GAGVSQSPSNKVTEKGKDVELRCDPISGHTALYWYRQSLGQGLEFLIYFQGNSAPDKSGLPSDRFSAERTGGSVSTLTIQRTQQEDSAVYLCASSLSAGNYGYTFGSGTRLTVV.

This clonotype was recorded at least ten times. The rearrangement joins TRBV11-2 to TRBJ2-3; no reliable D call. The V gene lost 5 bases and the J gene lost 14 bases, with 17 bases spanning the gap. The CDR3 has 12 amino acids. Germline V gene lookup returns CDR1 SGHAT and CDR2 FQNNGV. CDR3 loop: CASSPLSWPRYF. In DNA, the CDR3 is TGTGCCAGCAGCCCCCTCTCCTGGCCCCGGTATTTT.

This clonotype has a count of ten or more. The V gene is TRBV14, the J gene TRBJ2-7; either TRBD1 or TRBD2 may supply D (5 bases each). Trimming stripped 1 base from V and 6 bases from J, with 13 bases between. Per the germline V gene, CDR1 is SGHDN and CDR2 is FVKESK. The CDR3 is made up of 14 amino acids. CDR3 region: CASSQVGGWGEQYF. For the CDR3, the DNA is TGTGCCAGCAGCCAAGTTGGGGGTTGGGGCGAGCAGTACTTC.

Concerning this clonotype: At one end the junction does not follow the germline gene, possibly because of a read error. The V and J genes are TRBV15 and TRBJ2-5, with TRBD2 matching over 7 bases. CDR1 is LNHNV, CDR2 YYDKDF, per germline (reference sequence). This CDR3 comprises 15 residues. The CDR3 loop is CVTSREGTTQETQYF. As DNA, the CDR3 is TGTGTCACCAGCAGGGAGGGAACTACCCAAGAGACCCAGTACTTC.

This clonotype has at least ten counts. This chain uses TRBV29-1 with TRBJ2-1; D is perhaps TRBD2 (6 bases). The germline V gene has CDR1 SQVTM and CDR2 ANQGSEA. The V end was cut by 7 bases, the J end by 5 bases, with 21 bases between. CDR3 length: 15 residues. The CDR3, as DNA: TGCAGCGCTCCCAAGGCGGGGATTTGGGACAATGAGCAGTTCTTC. The encoded protein is CSAPKAGIWDNEQFF.

This clonotype appeared many times. In nucleotides, the CDR3 is TGTGCCAGCAGCCCGCGACAGCAGGCCATCCATGAGCAGTTCTTC. Encoded protein: CASSPRQQAIHEQFF. The chain employs TRBV5-8 and TRBJ2-1; tentative D call: TRBD1 (5 bases). V shed 4 bases and J shed 8 bases, with 19 bases lying between them. Germline V CDR1 and CDR2: SGHTS, YDEGEE. CDR3 length: 15 residues.

This clonotype occurred many times. J is TRBJ1-2 and V is TRBV11-3; D unclear. The CDR3 is made up of 13 amino acids. Germline CDR1 and CDR2: SGHNT and YENEEA. The germline V and J ends were trimmed by 2 bases and 2 bases, with 6 bases remaining between them. CDR3 sequence reads: CASSLTRNYGYTF. As DNA, the CDR3 is TGTGCCAGCAGCTTAACACGGAACTATGGCTACACCTTC.

This clonotype was seen many times. The V gene is TRBV19, the J gene TRBJ1-1; maybe TRBD1 (5 bases). V was pared by 1 base and J by 2 bases, with 11 bases between. The CDR3 extends over 15 amino acids. The V gene's germline CDR1 is LNHDA and CDR2 SQIVND (reference sequence). This chain's CDR3 is CASSIVSGPNTEAFF. CDR3 sequence (DNA): TGTGCCAGTAGTATAGTCTCAGGGCCCAACACTGAAGCTTTCTTT.

This clonotype was seen at least ten times. V gene TRBV18 combines with J gene TRBJ2-7; D might be TRBD2 (6 bases). Germline V gene data show CDR1 as KGHSH and CDR2 as LQKENI. V lost 1 base and J 4 bases, leaving 11 bases between the germline ends. The CDR3 length is 14 residues. CDR3 sequence (DNA): TGTGCCAGCTCACCACGGAGGGGTCCGTACGAGCAGTACTTC. Protein: CASSPRRGPYEQYF.

This clonotype was picked up many times. V is TRBV10-3 and J is TRBJ1-2; 7 nucleotides match TRBD1. The CDR3 contains 13 residues. The V gene end was trimmed by 10 bases and the J gene end by 0 bases; junction bases not matched to a gene: 5. Germline assignment: CDR1 ENHRY and CDR2 SYGVKD. As DNA, the CDR3 is TGTGCCACGGGGACAGAAGCTAACTATGGCTACACCTTC. Amino acids: CATGTEANYGYTF.

The CDR3 protein is CASNPTVRTSGGYNEQYF. For the CDR3, the DNA is TGTGCCAGCAACCCAACGGTGAGGACTAGCGGGGGCTACAATGAGCAGTACTTC. V is TRBV28 and J is TRBJ2-1; 13 bases agree with TRBD2. The end of the DNA fits TRBJ2-7 better, so the J call may be wrong. The CDR3 totals 18 residues. The V gene's germline CDR1 is MDHEN and CDR2 SYDVKM.

This clonotype showed up many times. The chain recombines TRBV27 with TRBJ2-7; 7 bases fit TRBD1. CDR1 is MNHEY, CDR2 SMNVEV, per germline (reference sequence). V lost 11 bases to trimming and J lost 6 bases; unmatched junction nucleotides: 19. This CDR3 has 15 amino acids. As DNA, the CDR3 is TGTGCCCTCCCCCCCTGCCGGGACAGAGCCGGCGAGCAGTACTTC. Translation gives CALPPCRDRAGEQYF.

The CDR3 here is CASSKPQRGDTDTQYF. Here the CDR3 DNA reads TGTGCCAGCAGCAAACCTCAGCGGGGAGACACAGATACGCAGTATTTT. The chain links TRBV7-6 to TRBJ2-3; 7 bases are shared with TRBD2. V dropped 5 bases and J dropped 2; count of bases not matched to a gene: 10. This CDR3 has 16 amino acids. The germline V gene encodes CDR1 SGHVS and CDR2 FNYEAQ.

This clonotype was picked up a small number of times. DNA for the CDR3: TGTGCCTGGAGTAAACAAGGGAGGCCGGGCTACGAGCAGTACTTC. Translation: CAWSKQGRPGYEQYF. The genes are TRBV30 and TRBJ2-7, with D tentatively TRBD2 (6 bases). V shed 2 bases and J shed 3 bases, with 17 bases lying between them. Looked up from germline, CDR1 is GTSNPN and CDR2 is SVGIG (reference sequence). The CDR3 has 15 amino acids.

In its sample, this clonotype was seen many times. The CDR3 is CASISGGTDYGYTF. In nucleotides, the CDR3 is TGTGCCAGCATCTCAGGGGGAACGGACTATGGCTACACCTTC. This chain joins TRBV27 and TRBJ1-2, with TRBD1 matching over 7 bases. This CDR3 is 14 amino acids long. The trim removed 7 bases at V and 3 bases at J, leaving 8 bases unmatched. In germline, CDR1 is MNHEY, CDR2 SMNVEV (reference sequence).

This clonotype showed up many times. The V call is TRBV28, the J call TRBJ2-2, with D unresolved. V lost 1 base and J lost 6, with 6 bases in between. This CDR3 has 13 amino acids. Germline loops: CDR1 MDHEN, CDR2 SYDVKM. CDR3 loop: CASSLSAPGELFF. The CDR3 DNA reads TGTGCCAGCAGTTTATCGGCTCCCGGGGAGCTGTTTTTT. Combining the CDR3 with reference TRBV28 and TRBJ2-2 gives the whole variable domain DVKVTQSSRYLVKRTGEKVFLECVQDMDHENMFWYRQDPGLGLRLIYFSYDVKMKEKGDIPEGYSVSREKKERFSLILESASTNQTSMYLCASSLSAPGELFFGEGSRLTVL.

In this sample, this clonotype turned up many times. The J gene is TRBJ2-7, the V gene TRBV20-1, with D possibly matching TRBD1 (5 bases). The CDR3 length is 13 residues. V shed 6 bases and J shed 2 bases, with 14 bases lying between them. Germline V lookup: CDR1 DFQATT, CDR2 SNEGSKA (reference sequence). CDR3 amino acids: CSASQGQTYEQYF. CDR3 sequence (DNA): TGCAGTGCCTCCCAGGGTCAGACCTACGAGCAGTACTTC.

In this sample, this clonotype turned up many times. The V and J genes are TRBV29-1 and TRBJ1-2, with D hard to call. In germline, CDR1 is SQVTM, CDR2 ANQGSEA. The germline V and J ends were trimmed by 0 bases and 6 bases, with 8 bases remaining between them. The CDR3 totals 12 residues. CDR3: CSVEEYYDGYTF. The CDR3 DNA is TGCAGCGTTGAAGAATACTACGATGGCTACACCTTC.

This clonotype occurred a few times. A read error may be the cause here, since a much bigger clone is one base away. The chain combines TRBV10-3 with TRBJ1-1; maybe TRBD1 (5 bases). Germline loops: CDR1 ENHRY, CDR2 SYGVKD. CDR3 length equals 14 residues. Trimming took off 8 bases at V and 1 base at J, with 14 bases between the two ends. The CDR3 sequence: CAIESDRANTEAFF. The CDR3 bases are TGTGCCATCGAATCCGACAGAGCGAACACTGAAGCTTTCTTT.

This clonotype was detected ten times or more. The J gene is TRBJ1-6, the V gene TRBV5-1; 9 bases match TRBD1. The CDR3 runs 20 residues. After removal of 3 bases from V and 0 bases from J, the junction contained 13 bases not matched to a gene. Germline values: CDR1 SGHRS, CDR2 YFSETQ. The CDR3 is CASSSRKDRGPSSYNSPLHF. In DNA form, the CDR3 reads TGCGCCAGCAGCTCACGAAAGGACAGGGGCCCGAGCTCCTATAATTCACCCCTCCACTTT.

This clonotype occurred many times. This chain joins TRBV6-1 and TRBJ2-7; D not resolved. Germline CDR1 reads MNHNS; CDR2 reads SASEGT. The V gene lost 11 bases and the J gene lost 1 base, with 6 bases spanning the gap. The CDR3 runs 10 residues. In DNA form, the CDR3 reads TGTGCCTCGGAGTCCTACGAGCAGTACTTC. Amino acids: CASESYEQYF.

This clonotype was detected many times. The V gene is TRBV20-1, the J gene TRBJ2-6; no definite D call. The CDR3 loop spans 13 amino acids. Germline CDR1 is DFQATT and CDR2 is SNEGSKA (reference sequence). The V end was cut by 5 bases, the J end by 2 bases, with 7 bases between. CDR3 protein: CSAHRAGANVLTF. The CDR3 coding sequence is TGCAGTGCTCACCGGGCTGGGGCCAACGTCCTGACTTTC.

There are many counts of this clonotype. This sequence joins TRBV5-1 and TRBJ2-3, with 12 nucleotides matching TRBD2. Germline V gene data show CDR1 as SGHRS and CDR2 as YFSETQ. Trimming took 0 bases from V and 5 from J; bases not matched to a gene: 13. The CDR3 is 19 residues long. CDR3 nucleotide sequence: TGCGCCAGCAGCTTGGTTTTGTCTAGCGGGAGGGCCGTGGAAGATACGCAGTATTTT. This sequence encodes CASSLVLSSGRAVEDTQYF.

The genes are TRBV5-1 and TRBJ1-2, with D possibly matching TRBD1 (6 bases). The CDR3 has 13 amino acids. V lost 4 bases and J lost 4, with 11 bases in between. CDR1 and CDR2 (germline): SGHRS, YFSETQ. CDR3 DNA: TGCGCCAGCAGCCTGACAGGACCCTATGGCTACACCTTC. Protein: CASSLTGPYGYTF.

This clonotype was found many times. J is TRBJ1-1 and V is TRBV27, with D perhaps matching TRBD1 (6 bases). The germline V gene encodes CDR1 MNHEY and CDR2 SMNVEV (reference sequence). This CDR3 has 14 amino acids. The ends were cut back, 5 bases at V and 1 base at J, with 11 bases in the middle. Here the CDR3 reads CASSPQQGNTEAFF. CDR3 sequence (DNA): TGTGCCAGCAGTCCCCAACAGGGGAACACTGAAGCTTTCTTT.

This clonotype appeared many times. The V gene is TRBV2, the J gene TRBJ1-2; 9 bases align to TRBD1. Germline V CDR1 and CDR2: SNHLY, FYNNEI. This CDR3 contains 13 residues. With V trimmed by 9 bases and J by 6 bases, 8 bases remained unmatched. CDR3 residues: CASPIGTGNGYTF. CDR3 in DNA: TGTGCCAGTCCTATCGGGACAGGGAATGGCTACACCTTC. Complete variable domain (other parts from reference TRBV2 and TRBJ1-2): EPEVTQTPSHQVTQMGQEVILRCVPISNHLYFYWYRQILGQKVEFLVSFYNNEISEKSEIFDDQFSVERPDGSNFTLKIRSTKLEDSAMYFCASPIGTGNGYTFGSGTRLTVV.